The 29 T cell receptor beta chains given below trace back to one sample, sequenced in a study of blood T cells in healthy people across ages. A second 7 to 11 cycle PCR used barcoded and J-beta primers. Each CDR3 protein gets one entry after TCRdb re-called the 5' RACE reads with MiXCR. The sample holds more than 500,000 distinct CDR3 sequences, approximately 25% seen once. Sequenced sample: blood. These TCRs come from a woman between 70 and 85 years old in good health.

V usage is TRBV10-3 and J usage is TRBJ2-4; the D call may be TRBD1 or TRBD2 (5 bases each). The CDR3 contains 14 residues. Germline CDR1 ENHRY, CDR2 SYGVKD. Deletions cut 7 bases from V and 7 bases from J, with 17 bases between. CDR3 in DNA: TGTGCCATCAAAAGGGAAGGGGACCATAACATTCAGTACTTC. As protein: CAIKREGDHNIQYF.

V is TRBV5-5 and J is TRBJ1-2; no reliable D call. CDR1 is SGHKS, CDR2 YYEKEE, per germline (reference sequence). Deletions cut 4 bases from V and 2 bases from J, with 12 bases between. The CDR3 is made up of 14 amino acids. The CDR3, as DNA: TGTGCCAGCAGCGCTACGACGGGCAACTATGGCTACACCTTC. Protein product: CASSATTGNYGYTF. Supplemented by reference TRBV5-5 and TRBJ1-2, the full variable domain reads DAGVTQSPTHLIKTRGQQVTLRCSPISGHKSVSWYQQVLGQGPQFIFQYYEKEERGRGNFPDRFSARQFPNYSSELNVNALLLGDSALYLCASSATTGNYGYTFGSGTRLTVV.

A few counts support this clonotype. J is TRBJ2-1 and V is TRBV10-3; 15 bases line up with TRBD2. Germline CDR1 reads ENHRY; CDR2 reads SYGVKD. The CDR3 contains 15 residues. The ends lost 7 bases at V and 8 bases at J; junction bases unmatched: 6. The CDR3 loop is CAITGTSGGNHEQFF. The CDR3 DNA follows: TGTGCCATCACCGGGACTAGCGGGGGGAATCATGAGCAGTTCTTC.

This clonotype was picked up many times. The CDR3 loop reads CASSEGLRQDNEQFF. CDR3 nucleotides: TGTGCCAGCAGTGAGGGCCTCCGCCAGGACAATGAGCAGTTCTTC. The J gene is TRBJ2-1, the V gene TRBV6-1; no firm D call. The CDR3 has 15 residues. V lost 3 bases to trimming and J lost 5 bases, with 14 bases between them. Germline V gene lookup returns CDR1 MNHNS and CDR2 SASEGT.

Only a few counts were recorded for this clonotype. The chain is built from TRBV7-9 and TRBJ2-1; D is uncertain. CDR3 size: 15 residues. The germline CDR1 and CDR2 sequences are SEHNR and FQNEAQ (reference sequence). V was cut by 1 base and J by 4 bases, with 11 bases left in between. CDR3 amino acids: CASSLVDAEYNEQFF. The CDR3 bases are TGTGCCAGCAGCTTAGTTGACGCAGAATACAATGAGCAGTTCTTC.

With regard to this clonotype: One end of the junction fails to match germline, which may point to a read error. The chain is built from TRBV7-2 and TRBJ1-2, with D tentatively TRBD1 (6 bases). This CDR3 region has 14 residues. Germline CDR1 is SGHTA and CDR2 is FQGNSA. The CDR3 loop is CASSSMTGSYGHTF. CDR3 nucleotide sequence: TGTGCCAGCAGCTCCATGACAGGATCCTATGGCCACACCTTC.

The genes are TRBV9 and TRBJ1-1; D is ambiguous. V lost 0 bases, J lost 0 bases, and 9 bases lay in between. CDR3 length: 15 residues. Germline-derived CDR1 and CDR2 are SGDLS and YYNGEE. CDR3 in DNA: TGTGCCAGCAGCGTAGAAGGCAGACTGAACACTGAAGCTTTCTTT. This translates into CASSVEGRLNTEAFF.

There are a few counts of this clonotype. The chain employs TRBV6-4 and TRBJ2-7, with D tentatively TRBD1 (5 bases). In germline, CDR1 is MRHNA, CDR2 SNTAGT. The length of the CDR3 is 15 residues. V lost 4 bases and J lost 3, with 16 bases in between. The CDR3 coding sequence is TGTGCCAGCAGTGTCTTCCCAGGGCTCAACTACGAGCAGTACTTC. It translates to CASSVFPGLNYEQYF.

This chain links TRBV6-1 with TRBJ2-1; D possibly corresponds to TRBD1 (6 bases). Deletions cut 3 bases from V and 8 bases from J, with 11 bases between. The CDR3 has 13 amino acids. The germline V gene has CDR1 MNHNS and CDR2 SASEGT. The CDR3 nucleotides are TGTGCCAGCAGTGATAAGGGGGTGGATGAGCAGTTCTTC. Translating it yields CASSDKGVDEQFF.

In its sample, this clonotype was seen a few times. This chain links TRBV28 with TRBJ1-4; D may be TRBD1 (6 bases). CDR1 is MDHEN and CDR2 is SYDVKM in the germline V gene. This CDR3 has 14 amino acids. Trimming removed 6 bases at V and 6 bases at J, with 14 bases between. The CDR3 bases are TGTGCCAGCAGCCGAACAGGGAATGATGAAAAACTGTTTTTT. Its protein product is CASSRTGNDEKLFF.

V usage is TRBV29-1 and J usage is TRBJ1-1; D is unresolved. Germline V gene lookup returns CDR1 SQVTM and CDR2 ANQGSEA. Trimming stripped 0 bases from V and 1 base from J, with 3 bases between. The CDR3 is made up of 12 amino acids. CDR3 nucleotides: TGCAGCGTTGAAGACAGGAACACTGAAGCTTTCTTT. Translating gives CSVEDRNTEAFF.

This clonotype has more than one count but fewer than ten. V usage is TRBV28 and J usage is TRBJ2-5; TRBD1 agrees at 8 bases. The tail of the sequence fits TRBJ2-7 better, so the J call may be wrong. From germline, CDR1 is MDHEN and CDR2 SYDVKM. The CDR3 length is 16 residues. The CDR3 nucleotides are TGTGCCAGCAGTTTATTTCCCCAGGGGGCAGGGAACGAGCAGTACTTC. Translating gives CASSLFPQGAGNEQYF.

The chain links TRBV4-1 to TRBJ2-5; D is uncertain. The DNA end favors TRBJ2-1, so the J call may be wrong. This CDR3 has 15 residues. The V gene's germline CDR1 is MGHRA and CDR2 YSYEKL. CDR3 sequence reads: CASSQVHTQDGEQFF. As DNA, the CDR3 is TGCGCCAGCAGCCAAGTTCACACCCAGGACGGTGAGCAGTTCTTC.

The table lists this clonotype with a few counts. This chain joins TRBV7-3 and TRBJ2-1, with no clear D. The CDR3 has 13 residues. CDR1 is SGHTA, CDR2 FQGTGA, per germline. The V end lost 3 bases, the J end lost 4 bases, and 7 bases lay between the germline ends. DNA of the CDR3: TGTGCCAGCAGCTTCGTGGGGTACAATGAGCAGTTCTTC. The encoded protein is CASSFVGYNEQFF.

This clonotype was seen more than once but under ten times. The chain uses TRBV7-2 and TRBJ2-1; TRBD2 agrees at 13 bases. The end of the DNA aligns better with TRBJ2-5, so the J call may be wrong. The CDR3 contains 16 residues. The germline CDR1 and CDR2 sequences are SGHTA and FQGNSA. CDR3: CASSFGTSGAWETQYF. The CDR3, as DNA: TGTGCCAGCAGCTTCGGGACTAGCGGGGCTTGGGAGACCCAGTACTTC.

This clonotype was seen more than once but under ten times. The chain couples TRBV5-1 to TRBJ1-2, with D possibly TRBD1 on 6 matching bases. This CDR3 is built from 14 residues. CDR1 SGHRS and CDR2 YFSETQ come from the germline V gene. Trimming removed 1 base from V and 7 bases from J, with 14 bases in between. CDR3 DNA sequence: TGCGCCAGCAGCTTGAACCAGGGGATAGGTGGCTACACCTTC. Its translation: CASSLNQGIGGYTF.

The sample holds a few counts of this clonotype. This sequence joins TRBV20-1 and TRBJ1-2; no clear D gene. Germline CDR1 and CDR2: DFQATT and SNEGSKA (reference sequence). The CDR3 loop spans 15 amino acids. The germline V and J ends were trimmed by 1 base and 6 bases, with 18 bases remaining between them. CDR3 sequence reads: CSARGGRGFQNGYTF. The CDR3 nucleotides are TGCAGTGCTAGAGGGGGTCGAGGGTTTCAGAATGGCTACACCTTC.

This chain links TRBV14 with TRBJ1-4; 8 bases are a match to TRBD1. This CDR3 has 16 amino acids. V gave up 2 bases and J gave up 8 bases; unmatched junction bases: 10. Per the germline V gene, CDR1 is SGHDN and CDR2 is FVKESK. The CDR3 nucleotides are TGTGCCAGCAGCCAATTATCTCTACAGGGGGGCGAAAAACTGTTTTTT. Its translation is CASSQLSLQGGEKLFF.

Only a few counts were recorded for this clonotype. The chain links TRBV5-1 to TRBJ1-4, with 7 bases matching TRBD1. Trimming removed 3 bases from V and 0 bases from J; junction bases left unmatched: 5. The CDR3 is 16 residues long. Germline V gene lookup returns CDR1 SGHRS and CDR2 YFSETQ. The CDR3 nucleotides are TGCGCCAGCAGCTCTCCTGGACAGGCAACTAATGAAAAACTGTTTTTT. This codes for CASSSPGQATNEKLFF.

This clonotype was detected only a few times. One junction end disagrees with the germline gene, perhaps due to a read error. The rearrangement links TRBV5-1 to TRBJ1-4; no definite D call. This CDR3 is built from 15 residues. The germline gives CDR1 SGHRS, CDR2 YFSETQ. DNA for the CDR3: TGCGCCAGCAGTTTGGAGGGCAGAACTGGTGAAAAACTGTTTTTT. It translates to CASSLEGRTGEKLFF.

This clonotype was found many times. The chain uses TRBV5-1 and TRBJ1-2, with no clear D. The germline V and J ends were trimmed by 2 bases and 2 bases, with 7 bases remaining between them. This CDR3 has 13 amino acids. The germline gives CDR1 SGHRS, CDR2 YFSETQ. The CDR3 reads CASSLKENYGYTF. CDR3 DNA: TGCGCCAGCAGCTTAAAGGAGAACTATGGCTACACCTTC.

This clonotype was counted a few times. The CDR3, as DNA: TGTGCCAGCAGCGCCAGGGGGGGGGTTGAAAAACTGTTTTTT. Translated, it gives CASSARGGVEKLFF. This chain links TRBV7-2 with TRBJ1-4, with TRBD1 matching over 7 bases. The ends lost 5 bases at V and 7 bases at J; junction bases unmatched: 7. Per germline, CDR1 SGHTA and CDR2 FQGNSA. The CDR3 is 14 amino acids.

This clonotype was seen a few times. The chain combines TRBV5-1 with TRBJ2-3; D is possibly TRBD1 or TRBD2 (6 bases each). CDR1 SGHRS and CDR2 YFSETQ come from the germline V gene. CDR3 length: 15 amino acids. Trimming cost V 0 bases and J 0 bases, with 8 bases left between them. CDR3 protein: CASSLEGGSTDTQYF. In DNA, the CDR3 is TGCGCCAGCAGCTTGGAGGGGGGTAGCACAGATACGCAGTATTTT.

This sequence joins TRBV6-1 and TRBJ2-1; 12 positions agree with TRBD2. Unmatched junction bases numbered 13, after V lost 4 bases and J lost 15 bases. The CDR3 is 15 amino acids. In germline, CDR1 is MNHNS, CDR2 SASEGT. The CDR3: CASSATSGGSLSRFF. The DNA for the CDR3 is TGTGCCAGCAGTGCCACTAGCGGGGGGTCCCTCAGTCGGTTCTTC.

V and J are TRBV7-2 and TRBJ1-4; 8 nucleotides align to TRBD1. The CDR3 has 14 residues. Germline loops: CDR1 SGHTA, CDR2 FQGNSA. J was trimmed by 8 bases and V by 6 bases; bases with no gene match: 8. DNA for the CDR3: TGTGCCAGCAGTCCTTCCAGGGGGCCAGAAAAACTGTTTTTT. It encodes CASSPSRGPEKLFF.

This chain uses TRBV27 with TRBJ2-7; maybe TRBD2 (6 bases). Germline values: CDR1 MNHEY, CDR2 SMNVEV (reference sequence). This CDR3 has 16 residues. V lost 0 bases to trimming and J lost 3 bases, with 15 bases between them. The CDR3 nucleotides read TGTGCCAGCAGTTTATCCTCCCGGGACTGGGACTACGAGCAGTACTTC. As protein: CASSLSSRDWDYEQYF.

This clonotype was observed a few times. The chain carries TRBV6-1 and TRBJ2-6, with D possibly being TRBD1 (5 bases). V was trimmed by 8 bases and J by 0 bases, leaving 23 bases between them. The germline CDR1 and CDR2 sequences are MNHNS and SASEGT. The CDR3 has 19 amino acids. For the CDR3, the DNA is TGTGCCAGCCGAAAAAGCGCCACAGGCTACCTCTCTGGGGCCAACGTCCTGACTTTC. Its protein is CASRKSATGYLSGANVLTF.

The chain is built from TRBV7-3 and TRBJ1-1; unclear D gene. Trimming pared 2 bases from V and 3 bases from J, leaving 7 bases between. Germline V gene lookup returns CDR1 SGHTA and CDR2 FQGTGA. The CDR3 consists of 13 residues. CDR3 DNA: TGTGCCAGCAGCTTAGGGGTTTACACTGAAGCTTTCTTT. It specifies CASSLGVYTEAFF.

The sample holds a few counts of this clonotype. The rearrangement links TRBV6-2 or TRBV6-3 to TRBJ1-2; a possible D gene is TRBD1 (5 bases). This CDR3 contains 16 residues. Germline V gene data show CDR1 as MNHEY and CDR2 as SVGEGT. V lost 0 bases, J lost 4 bases, and 15 bases lay in between. CDR3 sequence reads: CASSYSTGNPFYGYTF. The CDR3, as DNA: TGTGCCAGCAGTTACTCTACAGGAAACCCTTTCTATGGCTACACCTTC.